Included here is one TCR beta chain sequence, with context. The junction departs from the called germline gene at one end, perhaps through a read error. Using RNA template, CDR3s of TCR alpha and beta were amplified with iRepertoire arm-PCR. TCRdb itself ran the multiplex PCR reads through MiXCR, one entry per CDR3 protein. The sample lists about 5,700 distinct CDR3 sequences; about 45% were seen once. The sample originates from a study of glioma-infiltrating T cells. The length of the CDR3 is 15 residues. The genes are TRBV12-3 or TRBV12-4 and TRBJ2-2; a possible D gene is TRBD1 (6 bases). The clonotype comes from a human donor with low-grade glioma or glioblastoma, undergoing nonglioma brain surgery, or in good health (not recorded which). The sample consisted of glioma tissue, nonneoplastic brain tissue, or PBMCs (not recorded which). CDR3 DNA sequence: TGTGCCGGCAGGACATCCACAGGGAACACCGGGAAGCTGTTTTTT. It encodes CAGRTSTGNTGKLFF.